This T cell receptor (beta chain) was found in a study of blood T cell repertoires in COVID-19. TCRdb's table, derived via immunoSEQ multiplex PCR, lists solely in-frame clones and lacks some. The sample carries approximately 90,000 clones, approximately 85% recorded once. Material: peripheral blood. This sequence originates from a human donor in a cohort sampled during active COVID-19.

The CDR3 DNA reads TGTGCCAGCAGCTACGGGACATCCAATGAGCAGTTCTTC. The encoded protein is CASSYGTSNEQFF. The V call is TRBV7-3, the J call TRBJ2-1; D is perhaps TRBD1 (6 bases). Germline lookup yields CDR1 SGHTA and CDR2 FQGTGA. This CDR3 spans 13 amino acids. Trimming took off 4 bases at V and 6 bases at J, with 10 bases between the two ends.